These 32 T cell receptor beta chains originate from one sample sequenced in a study of technical replicates of blood from four donors. Sequenced by immunoSEQ multiplex PCR; TCRdb stores in-frame clones only, minus some. The sample lists about 53,000 clones, roughly 86% occurring once. Material: PBMCs. The receptors shown here come from a human donor in good health. Some clones in this sample may be carry-over from other donors' samples.

This chain's CDR3 is CASSQEGPGVGEQFF. The CDR3 coding sequence is TGCGCCAGCAGCCAAGAAGGTCCAGGGGTGGGTGAGCAGTTCTTC. The V call is TRBV4-1, the J call TRBJ2-1; D is possibly TRBD1 (6 bases). Germline assignment: CDR1 MGHRA and CDR2 YSYEKL. This CDR3 has 15 residues. Deletions cut 0 bases from V and 9 bases from J, with 15 bases between.

This sequence joins TRBV6-5 and TRBJ1-2; 7 positions agree with TRBD1. This CDR3 is built from 15 residues. The V and J ends lost 2 bases and 6 bases, in that order; junction bases with no gene match: 9. From germline, CDR1 is MNHEY and CDR2 SVGAGI. CDR3 DNA: TGTGCCAGCAGTTACGACAGGGAGAGAATTGATGGCTACACCTTC. This encodes CASSYDRERIDGYTF.

The chain employs TRBV7-2 and TRBJ1-5; TRBD1 matches 9 bases. Losses at the gene ends were 5 bases for V and 3 bases for J; bases not matched to a gene: 5. Germline V gives CDR1 SGHTA, CDR2 FQGNSA. The CDR3 spans 15 residues. DNA for the CDR3: TGTGCCAGCAGCACTGGGACAGGGTTCAATCAGCCCCAGCATTTT. Translating it yields CASSTGTGFNQPQHF.

J is TRBJ1-2 and V is TRBV5-6; 7 nucleotides match TRBD1. With 6 bases clipped from V and 3 bases from J, the junction kept 8 bases outside the gene matches. Germline V lookup: CDR1 SGHDT, CDR2 YYEEEE. The CDR3 covers 14 residues. Here the CDR3 DNA reads TGTGCCAGCACCGGAGACAGGGAGTACTATGGCTACACCTTC. The encoded protein is CASTGDREYYGYTF.

The count of this clone is one. The V and J genes are TRBV4-3 and TRBJ2-5; D possibly corresponds to TRBD2 (5 bases). CDR1 is LGHNA and CDR2 is YSLEER in the germline V gene. Trimming took off 0 bases at V and 2 bases at J, with 7 bases between the two ends. The CDR3 runs to 14 residues. The CDR3: CASSQDRGQETQYF. The CDR3 bases are TGCGCCAGCAGCCAAGATCGGGGACAAGAGACCCAGTACTTC.

The gene calls are TRBV4-2 and TRBJ1-2; 8 bases are shared with TRBD1. Looked up from germline, CDR1 is LGHNA and CDR2 is YNFKEQ. V lost 1 base, J lost 13 bases, and 20 bases stayed unmatched. The CDR3 is 17 residues long. CDR3 loop: CASSQGGTGILWGRATF. As DNA, the CDR3 is TGTGCCAGCAGCCAAGGGGGGACAGGAATTCTATGGGGGCGAGCCACCTTC.

This chain joins TRBV7-6 and TRBJ1-4, with 9 bases matching TRBD1. Germline CDR1 SGHVS, CDR2 FNYEAQ. Unmatched junction bases numbered 6, after V lost 5 bases and J lost 2 bases. The CDR3 sequence is 16 residues long. CDR3 sequence (DNA): TGTGCCAGCAGCCCGGACAGGGGACGCACTAATGAAAAACTGTTTTTT. It translates to CASSPDRGRTNEKLFF.

The rearrangement joins TRBV7-9 to TRBJ2-1; perhaps TRBD2 as D (5 bases). The ends were cut back, 5 bases at V and 0 bases at J, with 14 bases in the middle. CDR1 SEHNR and CDR2 FQNEAQ come from the germline V gene (reference sequence). The CDR3 is 16 residues long. CDR3 in DNA: TGTGCCAGCAGCATGGGTCGGAGGAGCTCCTACAATGAGCAGTTCTTC. Its protein is CASSMGRRSSYNEQFF.

The DNA for the CDR3 is TGTGCCAGCAGCGTAGAGTTGGGACAGGGGGCTGGAAACACCATATATTTT. Amino acid sequence: CASSVELGQGAGNTIYF. The chain is built from TRBV9 and TRBJ1-3; 11 positions match TRBD1. Germline loops: CDR1 SGDLS, CDR2 YYNGEE. Unmatched junction bases numbered 4, after V lost 0 bases and J lost 2 bases. The CDR3 covers 17 residues.

The V call is TRBV18, the J call TRBJ2-1; TRBD2 aligns across 10 bases. Trimming took 0 bases from V and 5 from J; bases not matched to a gene: 7. The germline V gene encodes CDR1 KGHSH and CDR2 LQKENI. The CDR3 sequence is 17 residues long. CDR3 coding DNA: TGTGCCAGCTCACCACCGCTAAGCGGGAGGGCCGACAATGAGCAGTTCTTC. This translates into CASSPPLSGRADNEQFF.

The CDR3: CASKERGLSYNEQFF. The DNA of the CDR3 is TGTGCCAGCAAAGAGCGGGGCCTGTCCTACAATGAGCAGTTCTTC. The chain is built from TRBV2 and TRBJ2-1, with TRBD2 matching 7 bases. The CDR3 is made up of 15 amino acids. Per the germline V gene, CDR1 is SNHLY and CDR2 is FYNNEI. V trimming: 7 bases; J trimming: 1 base; junction bases outside the gene matches: 7.

The V call is TRBV11-2, the J call TRBJ2-7, with 13 bases aligning to TRBD2. V was pared by 6 bases and J by 3 bases, with 11 bases of the junction left unmatched. Germline V lookup: CDR1 SGHAT, CDR2 FQNNGV. The CDR3 runs to 17 residues. The CDR3 nucleotides read TGTGCCAGCAGACAAGGACGGGGACTAGCGGGAAGCTACGAGCAGTACTTC. Its translation: CASRQGRGLAGSYEQYF.

This clone was observed a few times. This chain connects TRBV19 to TRBJ1-2; TRBD1 might be the D (6 bases). From germline, CDR1 is LNHDA and CDR2 SQIVND (reference sequence). Deletions cut 6 bases from V and 5 bases from J, with 10 bases between. CDR3 length: 12 amino acids. CDR3 in amino acids: CASSKQGYGYTF. The CDR3, as DNA: TGTGCCAGTAGCAAACAGGGTTATGGCTACACCTTC.

This chain's CDR3 is CASSQGAVQETQYF. The CDR3 DNA follows: TGTGCCAGCAGCCAAGGGGCAGTCCAAGAGACCCAGTACTTC. V gene TRBV4-2 combines with J gene TRBJ2-5, with D hard to call. The germline V gene has CDR1 LGHNA and CDR2 YNFKEQ. The CDR3 totals 14 residues. V was shortened by 1 base and J by 1 base, with 7 bases between the two germline ends.

This chain connects TRBV5-1 to TRBJ1-4, with a possible D match to TRBD1 (5 bases). CDR3 length: 15 amino acids. CDR1 is SGHRS, CDR2 YFSETQ, per germline. Trimming took 5 bases from V and 2 from J, leaving 13 bases between them. The CDR3 spells CASSGVGDTNEKLFF. The DNA for the CDR3 is TGCGCCAGCAGTGGGGTAGGGGATACTAATGAAAAACTGTTTTTT.

The CDR3: CASSRDSGGRTQYF. For the CDR3, the DNA is TGTGCCAGCAGCCGGGACAGCGGCGGTCGGACCCAGTACTTC. The chain links TRBV5-5 to TRBJ2-5; TRBD1 matches 7 bases. Germline CDR1 is SGHKS and CDR2 is YYEKEE (reference sequence). The V and J ends lost 4 bases and 7 bases, in that order; junction bases with no gene match: 10. The CDR3 is 14 residues long.

This chain connects TRBV6-5 to TRBJ1-2; no reliable D call. V was cut by 7 bases and J by 4 bases, with 13 bases left in between. This CDR3 region has 13 residues. The V gene's germline CDR1 is MNHEY and CDR2 SVGAGI. The CDR3 here is CASKLRAGYGYTF. The CDR3 DNA reads as TGTGCCAGCAAGTTGCGGGCAGGCTATGGCTACACCTTC.

The J gene is TRBJ1-1, the V gene TRBV6-5, with D possibly matching TRBD1 (5 bases). Trimming took off 7 bases at V and 4 bases at J, with 13 bases between the two ends. The CDR3 has 13 amino acids. Germline V gene lookup returns CDR1 MNHEY and CDR2 SVGAGI. The DNA for the CDR3 is TGTGCCAGCATCACAGGACGCGGCACTGAAGCTTTCTTT. It encodes CASITGRGTEAFF.

V is TRBV5-1 and J is TRBJ1-1; D is ambiguous. Germline CDR1 reads SGHRS; CDR2 reads YFSETQ. The V end was cut by 4 bases, the J end by 0 bases, with 7 bases between. The CDR3 covers 13 residues. CDR3 nucleotides: TGCGCCAGCAGCAGCCAATTGAACACTGAAGCTTTCTTT. This sequence encodes CASSSQLNTEAFF.

The CDR3 nucleotides are TGTGCCAGCCATTCTCTGGGGGCGGAAGATACGCAGTATTTT. Its translation is CASHSLGAEDTQYF. This chain uses TRBV11-2 with TRBJ2-3, with a weak D call TRBD1 (6 bases). The CDR3 runs 14 residues. V was cut by 8 bases and J by 5 bases, with 17 bases left in between. Germline CDR1 and CDR2: SGHAT and FQNNGV.

The chain employs TRBV4-3 and TRBJ1-5, with no clear D. CDR3 size: 14 residues. The V gene's germline CDR1 is LGHNA and CDR2 YSLEER. The V end was cut by 0 bases, the J end by 9 bases, with 12 bases between. The CDR3 DNA is TGCGCCAGCAGCCAAGACGGAGGAGCAGGGCCCCAGCATTTT. Translation: CASSQDGGAGPQHF.

The rearrangement uses TRBV27 and TRBJ2-7; a weak D match, TRBD2 (5 bases). V dropped 7 bases and J dropped 9 bases, with 25 bases sitting between them. The CDR3 totals 15 residues. CDR1 and CDR2 from the germline V gene are MNHEY and SMNVEV (reference sequence). The CDR3 DNA is TGTGCCAGCACTCTAACGGGCGGAGGACCTACGAGGCAGTACTTC. Protein: CASTLTGGGPTRQYF.

The chain has TRBV2 and TRBJ2-7; maybe TRBD1 (5 bases). The germline CDR1 and CDR2 sequences are SNHLY and FYNNEI. V was cut by 2 bases and J by 11 bases, with 10 bases left in between. This CDR3 region has 11 residues. The CDR3 bases are TGTGCCAGCAGTGAACGGCTACAGGAGTACTTC. As protein: CASSERLQEYF.

The chain couples TRBV2 to TRBJ2-7, with 8 bases that match TRBD1. The V gene's germline CDR1 is SNHLY and CDR2 FYNNEI. This CDR3 spans 15 amino acids. Losses at the gene ends were 1 base for V and 4 bases for J; bases not matched to a gene: 6. The CDR3 loop reads CASSEVSGGYYEQYF. The DNA of the CDR3 is TGTGCCAGCAGTGAAGTGTCAGGGGGCTATTACGAGCAGTACTTC.

This clone was counted a single time. The gene calls are TRBV9 and TRBJ1-3; no definite D call. With 4 bases removed from V and 0 bases from J, the gap between germline ends came to 14 bases. The CDR3 runs to 16 residues. Germline CDR1 and CDR2: SGDLS and YYNGEE. In DNA, the CDR3 is TGTGCCAGCAGCCCAGCCGACACCTACTCTGGAAACACCATATATTTT. Its translation is CASSPADTYSGNTIYF.

This chain uses TRBV9 with TRBJ1-2; the match to TRBD1 covers 7 bases. The CDR3 is made up of 15 amino acids. Unmatched junction bases numbered 7, after V lost 0 bases and J lost 5 bases. Looked up from germline, CDR1 is SGDLS and CDR2 is YYNGEE. The CDR3 DNA reads TGTGCCAGCAGCGTAGGAGTAGGGGACAGTTATGGCTACACCTTC. It codes for CASSVGVGDSYGYTF.

The V and J genes are TRBV2 and TRBJ2-7, with unresolved D. The CDR3 consists of 16 residues. Trimming shortened V by 1 base and J by 0 bases, and 13 bases separated the two germline ends. Germline CDR1 reads SNHLY; CDR2 reads FYNNEI. The CDR3 bases are TGTGCCAGCAGTGAAGAGAGTGTGTCGGGCTCCTACGAGCAGTACTTC. Protein product: CASSEESVSGSYEQYF.

This chain uses TRBV10-3 with TRBJ2-7; 8 bases are shared with TRBD2. The germline V gene has CDR1 ENHRY and CDR2 SYGVKD. With 6 bases clipped from V and 0 bases from J, the junction kept 13 bases outside the gene matches. This CDR3 is built from 17 residues. CDR3: CAIRGSLAGISSYEQYF. CDR3 coding DNA: TGTGCCATCAGGGGATCCCTAGCGGGCATCAGCTCCTACGAGCAGTACTTC.

The gene calls are TRBV6-5 and TRBJ2-7; 9 bases fit TRBD2. In germline, CDR1 is MNHEY, CDR2 SVGAGI. CDR3 size: 14 residues. Germline trimming cut 8 bases from V and 0 bases from J; bases unmatched to any gene: 5. The CDR3 sequence: CASGPGLASYEQYF. The CDR3 DNA sequence: TGTGCCAGCGGGCCGGGACTAGCCTCCTACGAGCAGTACTTC.

This chain joins TRBV5-1 and TRBJ2-7; 8 bases fit TRBD1. The V gene's germline CDR1 is SGHRS and CDR2 YFSETQ. This CDR3 contains 13 residues. V gave up 4 bases and J gave up 2 bases; unmatched junction bases: 2. CDR3 sequence: CASSLDRAYEQYF. CDR3 DNA: TGCGCCAGCAGCCTGGACAGGGCCTACGAGCAGTACTTC.

V usage is TRBV7-8 and J usage is TRBJ2-7; D might be TRBD1 (6 bases). The ends were cut back, 8 bases at V and 4 bases at J, with 18 bases in the middle. Germline V gene sequence: CDR1 SGHVS, CDR2 FQNEAQ. The CDR3 consists of 14 residues. The CDR3 nucleotides read TGTGCCAGCCTCCCCAGGGGTGACAGTTACGAGCAGTACTTC. It translates to CASLPRGDSYEQYF.

J is TRBJ2-1 and V is TRBV5-6, with 9 bases identical to TRBD1. CDR3 length equals 16 residues. V shed 4 bases and J 0 bases; nucleotides not matched to a gene: 5. CDR1 and CDR2 from the germline V gene are SGHDT and YYEEEE. The CDR3 protein is CASSSGTGSSYNEQFF. CDR3 DNA sequence: TGTGCCAGCAGCAGCGGGACAGGGAGCTCCTACAATGAGCAGTTCTTC.